The T cell receptor (beta chain) described here comes from a study of T cell repertoires in cytomegalovirus infection (dated by TCRdb to the late 2010s). A note on the overall study: Donor HLA type was relevant to the analysis, as public TCR beta signatures indicated carriage of CMV infection together with the matching HLA type.

The full study reports these points: The ex vivo response was dominated by HLA-C-restricted CMV-specific TCR beta clonotypes, which also provided the single most frequent clonotype in two of eight donors. In both this cohort and an independent roughly 350-donor cohort, the cumulative frequency of public TCR beta family members distinguished carriers of CMV infection plus the relevant HLA type.

Including the terminal cysteine and phenylalanine, the CDR3 comprises 14 residues. Only CDR3 DNA is held: 42 bases, read in frame from base 1. CDR1 and CDR2, looked up from the germline V gene (reference sequence), are SEHNR and FQNEAQ. V was cut back by 8 bases and J by 5 bases, leaving a gap of 18 bases between them. Sequencing was carried out with an Illumina HiSeq 1500. TCRdb cleaned the public reads at Q25 with fastp, built clones with MiXCR and kept in-frame beta chains. A single entry per CDR3 protein holds the most common genes and DNA from its merged rows. The sample includes over 250,000 distinct CDR3 sequences, with about 26% observed a single time. Jointly, the top ten make up over 11% of the sample. Notes on this clonotype: Which antigen it targets is not known. Qualities for individual bases were not recorded, and no much larger clone is one base off.

The clonotype originates from a human donor in good health (CMV status not recorded). Some clones in this sample may be carry-over from other donors' samples. This chain joins TRBV7-9 to TRBJ1-1; no D gene call is confident. The sequenced sample was PBMCs. Here the CDR3 is given as CASHPAGLGTEAFF. The DNA sequence follows: TGTGCCAGCCACCCGGCCGGGCTGGGTACTGAAGCTTTCTTT.